These T cell receptor beta chains were read from a single sample in a study of shared clonotypes between healthy human individuals. The protocol was immunoSEQ multiplex PCR, while the TCRdb copy is restricted to in-frame clones and leaves out a portion. The sample lists hundreds of thousands of clones; around 96% were seen once. The sample comprised naive CD8+ T cells sorted from blood. The source of these receptors is a woman aged 30 to 39 in good health. CDR3s include the opening cysteine and the closing phenylalanine or tryptophan. D genes are given only for firm matches. Clone size is shown for a subset of rows, as once, few, many or a class of expanded clone.

V	D	size	J	CDR3	DNA
TRBV11-2	.	.	TRBJ2-2	CASSLDVGHGELFF	TGTGCCAGCAGCTTAGATGTAGGACACGGGGAGCTGTTTTTT
TRBV19	.	.	TRBJ2-7	CASEGKAYEQYF	TGTGCCAGCGAAGGAAAGGCCTACGAGCAGTACTTC
TRBV13	.	.	TRBJ1-2	CASSQAGGTGYSGYTF	TGTGCCAGCAGCCAAGCGGGCGGGACGGGTTATTCTGGCTACACCTTC
TRBV7-6	TRBD2	.	TRBJ2-1	CASSWGREEFGEQFF	TGTGCCAGCAGCTGGGGGAGGGAGGAGTTTGGTGAGCAGTTCTTC
TRBV27	.	.	TRBJ2-7	CASSPVSIHYEQYF	TGTGCCAGCAGTCCAGTGAGTATTCACTACGAGCAGTACTTC
TRBV30	TRBD1	.	TRBJ1-1	CAWTAGGVTEAFF	TGTGCCTGGACGGCAGGGGGGGTGACTGAAGCTTTCTTT
TRBV29-1	.	once	TRBJ2-3	CSVEAGPSTDTQYF	TGCAGCGTTGAGGCGGGGCCTAGCACAGATACGCAGTATTTT
TRBV7-8	TRBD1	.	TRBJ2-7	CASSLEFGTGNEQYF	TGTGCCAGCAGCTTAGAGTTCGGGACAGGGAATGAGCAGTACTTC
TRBV29-1	.	.	TRBJ1-3	CSVTVLTEGNTIYF	TGCAGCGTTACCGTCTTAACGGAGGGAAACACCATATATTTT
TRBV7-9	TRBD1	.	TRBJ1-2	CASSLGQPRLYGYTF	TGTGCCAGCAGCCTGGGACAGCCCCGTCTCTATGGCTACACCTTC
TRBV5-1	.	once	TRBJ1-3	CASSLAGTGNTIYF	TGCGCCAGCAGCTTGGCAGGGACAGGAAACACCATATATTTT
TRBV27	TRBD2	.	TRBJ2-7	CASSLSGEGPYEQYF	TGTGCCAGCAGTTTATCGGGGGAGGGCCCCTACGAGCAGTACTTC
TRBV19	TRBD1	.	TRBJ1-2	CASSSQTGFGYTF	TGTGCCAGTAGTAGCCAGACAGGGTTTGGCTACACCTTC
TRBV7-9	.	.	TRBJ1-2	CASSSELKGDYGYTF	TGTGCCAGCAGCTCGGAGCTTAAAGGGGACTATGGCTACACCTTC
TRBV5-6	.	.	TRBJ2-1	CASSTRTGRDEQFF	TGTGCCAGCAGCACCCGGACAGGGAGGGATGAGCAGTTCTTC
TRBV7-8	.	.	TRBJ2-7	CASSLISYEQYF	TGTGCCAGCAGCTTAATCTCCTACGAGCAGTACTTC
TRBV5-1	.	.	TRBJ2-7	CASSFGVATSYEQYF	TGCGCCAGCAGCTTTGGGGTAGCGACGTCCTACGAGCAGTACTTC
TRBV5-1	.	once	TRBJ2-7	CASSLVGTGSYEQYF	TGCGCCAGCAGCTTGGTGGGGACTGGCTCCTACGAGCAGTACTTC
TRBV29-1	TRBD1	.	TRBJ2-7	CSVEDPEVGGAPGEQYF	TGCAGCGTTGAAGATCCTGAGGTAGGGGGCGCTCCGGGCGAGCAGTACTTC
TRBV5-4	.	.	TRBJ1-1	CASSFAFSGGYGSTEAFF	TGTGCCAGCAGCTTCGCATTTTCCGGGGGGTATGGCAGCACTGAAGCTTTCTTT
TRBV6-5	.	.	TRBJ1-2	CASTLGEGNGYTF	TGTGCCAGCACCCTCGGGGAGGGGAATGGCTACACCTTC
TRBV4-1	.	.	TRBJ2-7	CASSPTGDGNYEQYF	TGCGCCAGCAGCCCAACGGGGGACGGAAATTACGAGCAGTACTTC
TRBV29-1	TRBD2	.	TRBJ2-1	CSVDSGRAANEQFF	TGCAGCGTGGATAGCGGGAGGGCCGCGAATGAGCAGTTCTTC
TRBV6-5	TRBD2	.	TRBJ2-5	CASSYVAGAGETQYF	TGTGCCAGCAGTTACGTAGCGGGAGCGGGTGAGACCCAGTACTTC
TRBV5-1	.	.	TRBJ1-5	CASSLAGGGNQPQHF	TGCGCCAGCAGCTTGGCGGGGGGAGGCAATCAGCCCCAGCATTTT
TRBV11-2	.	.	TRBJ2-7	CASSLPYGGGGGEQYF	TGTGCCAGCAGCTTACCCTATGGAGGGGGCGGGGGCGAGCAGTACTTC
TRBV13	TRBD2	.	TRBJ2-7	CASSLGLSGRNYEQYF	TGTGCCAGCAGCTTAGGCCTGAGCGGGAGAAACTACGAGCAGTACTTC
TRBV7-2	TRBD2	.	TRBJ2-3	CASSPVAGGEDTQYF	TGTGCCAGCAGCCCGGTAGCGGGAGGGGAGGATACGCAGTATTTT
TRBV4-2	.	.	TRBJ2-7	CASSQDQGPRDSYEQYF	TGTGCCAGCAGCCAAGATCAAGGCCCAAGGGATTCCTACGAGCAGTACTTC
TRBV27	TRBD2	.	TRBJ2-1	CASSSGRANEQFF	TGTGCCAGCTCGAGCGGGAGGGCCAATGAGCAGTTCTTC
TRBV15	.	.	TRBJ2-2	CATNTGYTGELFF	TGTGCCACCAACACAGGGTACACCGGGGAGCTGTTTTTT
TRBV19	.	.	TRBJ1-5	CASSMWALDANQPQHF	TGTGCCAGTAGTATGTGGGCACTCGATGCCAATCAGCCCCAGCATTTT